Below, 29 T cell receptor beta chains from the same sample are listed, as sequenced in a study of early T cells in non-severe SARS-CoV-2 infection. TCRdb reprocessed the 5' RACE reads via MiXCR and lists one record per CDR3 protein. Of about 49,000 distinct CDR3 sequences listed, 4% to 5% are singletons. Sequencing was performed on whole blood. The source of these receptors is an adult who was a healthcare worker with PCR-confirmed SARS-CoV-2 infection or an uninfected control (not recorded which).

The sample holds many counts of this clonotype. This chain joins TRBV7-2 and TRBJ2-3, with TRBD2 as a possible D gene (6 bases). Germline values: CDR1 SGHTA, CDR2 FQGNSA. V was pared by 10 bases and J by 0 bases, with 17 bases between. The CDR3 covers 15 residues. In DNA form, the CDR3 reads TGTGCCACCTCCCGGGAGTCTAGAAGCACAGATACGCAGTATTTT. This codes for CATSRESRSTDTQYF.

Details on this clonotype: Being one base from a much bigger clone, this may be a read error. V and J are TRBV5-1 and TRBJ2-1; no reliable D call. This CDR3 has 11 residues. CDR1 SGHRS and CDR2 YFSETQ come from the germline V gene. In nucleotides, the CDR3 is TGCGCCAGCAGCAAATCCGGTGAGCAGTCCTTC. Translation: CASSKSGEQSF.

The CDR3 sequence: CASSPPDGADTQYF. CDR3 in DNA: TGTGCCAGCTCACCCCCCGATGGGGCAGATACGCAGTATTTT. The chain joins TRBV18 to TRBJ2-3, with D unclear. Trimming left V 3 bases short and J 4 bases short, with 11 bases between. Germline V CDR1 and CDR2: KGHSH, LQKENI. The length of the CDR3 is 14 residues.

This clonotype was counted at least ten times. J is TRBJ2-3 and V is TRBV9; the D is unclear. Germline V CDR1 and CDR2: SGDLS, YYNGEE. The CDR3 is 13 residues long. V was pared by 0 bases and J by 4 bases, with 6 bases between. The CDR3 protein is CASSVEGADTQYF. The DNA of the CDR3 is TGTGCCAGCAGCGTAGAAGGAGCAGATACGCAGTATTTT.

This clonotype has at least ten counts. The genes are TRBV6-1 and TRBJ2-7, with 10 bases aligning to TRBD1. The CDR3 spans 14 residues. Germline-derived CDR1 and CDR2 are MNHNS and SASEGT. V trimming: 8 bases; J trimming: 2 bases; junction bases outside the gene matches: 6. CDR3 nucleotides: TGTGCCAGCGGCCGGGACAGGGGCCCCTACGAGCAGTACTTC. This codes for CASGRDRGPYEQYF.

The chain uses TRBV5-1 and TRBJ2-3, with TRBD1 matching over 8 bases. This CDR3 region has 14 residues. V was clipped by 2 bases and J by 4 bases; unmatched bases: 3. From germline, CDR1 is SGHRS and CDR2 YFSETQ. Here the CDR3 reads CASSFRQGPDTQYF. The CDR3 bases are TGCGCCAGCAGCTTCCGACAGGGGCCAGATACGCAGTATTTT.

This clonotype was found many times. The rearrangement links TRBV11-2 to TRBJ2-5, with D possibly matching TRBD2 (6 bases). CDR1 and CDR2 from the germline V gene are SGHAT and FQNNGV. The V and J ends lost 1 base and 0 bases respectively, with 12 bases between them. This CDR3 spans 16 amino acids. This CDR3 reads CASSLGGLTYQETQYF. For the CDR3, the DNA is TGTGCCAGCAGCTTAGGCGGACTAACGTACCAAGAGACCCAGTACTTC.

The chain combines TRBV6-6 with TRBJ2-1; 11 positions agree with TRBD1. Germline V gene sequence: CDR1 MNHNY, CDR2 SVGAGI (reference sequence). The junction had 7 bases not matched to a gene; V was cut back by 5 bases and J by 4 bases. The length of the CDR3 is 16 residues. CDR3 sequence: CASSPGTGGQYNEQFF. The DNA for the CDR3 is TGTGCCAGCAGTCCTGGGACAGGGGGACAATACAATGAGCAGTTCTTC.

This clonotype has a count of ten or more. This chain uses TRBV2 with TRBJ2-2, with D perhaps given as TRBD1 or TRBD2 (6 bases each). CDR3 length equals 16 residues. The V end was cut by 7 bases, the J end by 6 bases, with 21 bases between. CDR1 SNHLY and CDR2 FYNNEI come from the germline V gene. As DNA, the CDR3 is TGTGCCAGCACCGAACGAGGGGGGCGGCTACCCGGGGAGCTGTTTTTT. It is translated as CASTERGGRLPGELFF.

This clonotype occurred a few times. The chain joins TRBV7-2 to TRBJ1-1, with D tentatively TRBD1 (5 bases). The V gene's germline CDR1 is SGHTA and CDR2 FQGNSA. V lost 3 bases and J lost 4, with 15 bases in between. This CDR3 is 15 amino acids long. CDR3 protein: CASSFTVRVLTEAFF. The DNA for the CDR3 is TGTGCCAGCAGCTTTACTGTCAGGGTCCTCACTGAAGCTTTCTTT.

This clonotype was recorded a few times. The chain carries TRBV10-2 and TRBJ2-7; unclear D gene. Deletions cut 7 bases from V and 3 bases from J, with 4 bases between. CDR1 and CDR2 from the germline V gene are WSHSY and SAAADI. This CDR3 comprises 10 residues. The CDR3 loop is CASTYYEQYF. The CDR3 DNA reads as TGCGCCAGCACCTACTACGAGCAGTACTTC.

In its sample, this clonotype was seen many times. The CDR3 region is CASSRNHLSGELFF. In nucleotides, the CDR3 is TGTGCCAGCAGCCGTAACCACCTAAGCGGGGAGCTGTTTTTT. V and J are TRBV7-3 and TRBJ2-2; D ambiguous. CDR1 SGHTA and CDR2 FQGTGA come from the germline V gene. CDR3 length: 14 residues. V gave up 5 bases and J gave up 7 bases, with 14 bases separating them. The full variable domain, with the rest looked up from reference TRBV7-3 and TRBJ2-2, is GAGVSQTPSNKVTEKGKYVELRCDPISGHTALYWYRQSLGQGPEFLIYFQGTGAADDSGLPNDRFFAVRPEGSVSTLKIQRTERGDSAVYLCASSRNHLSGELFFGEGSRLTVL.

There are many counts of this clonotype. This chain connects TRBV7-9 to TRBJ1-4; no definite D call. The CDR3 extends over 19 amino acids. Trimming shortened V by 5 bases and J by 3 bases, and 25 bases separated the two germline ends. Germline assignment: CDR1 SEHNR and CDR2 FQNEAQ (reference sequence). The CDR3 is CASSHGRGSDQASNEKLFF. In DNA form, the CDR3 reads TGTGCCAGCAGCCACGGTCGCGGGTCCGACCAAGCATCTAATGAAAAACTGTTTTTT.

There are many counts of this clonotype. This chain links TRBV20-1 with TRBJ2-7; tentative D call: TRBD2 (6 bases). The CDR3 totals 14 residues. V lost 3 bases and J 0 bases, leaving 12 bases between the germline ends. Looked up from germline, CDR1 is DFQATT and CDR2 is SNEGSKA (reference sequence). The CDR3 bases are TGCAGTGCTAGCCGGGACTTCAGCTCCTACGAGCAGTACTTC. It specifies CSASRDFSSYEQYF.

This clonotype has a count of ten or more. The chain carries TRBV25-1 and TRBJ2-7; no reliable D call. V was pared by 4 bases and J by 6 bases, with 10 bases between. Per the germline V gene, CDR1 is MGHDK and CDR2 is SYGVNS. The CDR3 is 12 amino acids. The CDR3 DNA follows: TGTGCCAGCAGTGTCCCCTACGGCGAGCAGTACTTC. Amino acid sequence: CASSVPYGEQYF.

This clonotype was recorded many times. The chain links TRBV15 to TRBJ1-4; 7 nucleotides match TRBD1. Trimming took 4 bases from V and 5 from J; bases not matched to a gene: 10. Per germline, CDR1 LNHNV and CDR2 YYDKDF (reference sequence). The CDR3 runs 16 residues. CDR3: CATSTAPTGKNEKLFF. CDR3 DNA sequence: TGTGCCACCAGCACCGCCCCGACAGGGAAGAATGAAAAACTGTTTTTT.

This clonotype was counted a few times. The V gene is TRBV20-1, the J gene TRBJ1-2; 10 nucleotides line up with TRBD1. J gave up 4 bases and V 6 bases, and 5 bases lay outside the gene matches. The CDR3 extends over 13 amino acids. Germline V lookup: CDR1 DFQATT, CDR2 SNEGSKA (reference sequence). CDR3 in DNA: TGCAGTGCGAGGGACAGGGGAGGCTATGGCTACACCTTC. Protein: CSARDRGGYGYTF.

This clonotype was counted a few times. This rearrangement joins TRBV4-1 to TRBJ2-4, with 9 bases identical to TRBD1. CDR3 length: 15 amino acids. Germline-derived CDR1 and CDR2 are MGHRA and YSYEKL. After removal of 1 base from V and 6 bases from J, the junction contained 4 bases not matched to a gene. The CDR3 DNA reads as TGCGCCAGCAGCCAAGGCACAGGGGGCAGAAACATTCAGTACTTC. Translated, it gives CASSQGTGGRNIQYF.

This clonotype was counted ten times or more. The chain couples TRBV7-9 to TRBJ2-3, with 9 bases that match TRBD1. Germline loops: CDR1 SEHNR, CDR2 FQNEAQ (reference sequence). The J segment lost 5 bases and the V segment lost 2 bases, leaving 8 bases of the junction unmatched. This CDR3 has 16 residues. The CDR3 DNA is TGTGCCAGCAGCTTATACAGGGGGCAGGAGGAAGATACGCAGTATTTT. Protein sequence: CASSLYRGQEEDTQYF.

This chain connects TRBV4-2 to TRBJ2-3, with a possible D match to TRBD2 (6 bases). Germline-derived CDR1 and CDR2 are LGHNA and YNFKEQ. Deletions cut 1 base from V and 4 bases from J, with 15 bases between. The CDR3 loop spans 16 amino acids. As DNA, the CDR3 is TGTGCCAGCAGCCAAGGGGGGGAGGCCCCCCCAGATACGCAGTATTTT. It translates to CASSQGGEAPPDTQYF.

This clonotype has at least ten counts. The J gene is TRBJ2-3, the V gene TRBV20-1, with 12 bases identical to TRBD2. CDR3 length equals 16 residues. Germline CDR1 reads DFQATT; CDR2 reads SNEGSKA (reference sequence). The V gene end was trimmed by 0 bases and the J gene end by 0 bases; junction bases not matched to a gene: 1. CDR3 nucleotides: TGCAGTGCTAGAGATGGGACTAGCGGGAGCACAGATACGCAGTATTTT. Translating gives CSARDGTSGSTDTQYF.

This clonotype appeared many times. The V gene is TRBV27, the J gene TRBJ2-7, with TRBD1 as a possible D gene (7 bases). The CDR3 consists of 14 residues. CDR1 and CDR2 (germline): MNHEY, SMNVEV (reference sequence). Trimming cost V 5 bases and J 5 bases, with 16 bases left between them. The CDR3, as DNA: TGTGCCAGCAGTCCCCTAGGCGGGACAGACGAGCAGTACTTC. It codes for CASSPLGGTDEQYF.

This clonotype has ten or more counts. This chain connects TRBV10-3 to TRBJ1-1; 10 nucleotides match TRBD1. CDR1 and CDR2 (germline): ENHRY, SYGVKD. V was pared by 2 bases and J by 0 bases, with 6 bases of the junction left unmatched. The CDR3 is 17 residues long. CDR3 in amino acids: CAISESGTGALNTEAFF. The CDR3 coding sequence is TGTGCCATCAGTGAGAGCGGGACAGGGGCCCTGAACACTGAAGCTTTCTTT.

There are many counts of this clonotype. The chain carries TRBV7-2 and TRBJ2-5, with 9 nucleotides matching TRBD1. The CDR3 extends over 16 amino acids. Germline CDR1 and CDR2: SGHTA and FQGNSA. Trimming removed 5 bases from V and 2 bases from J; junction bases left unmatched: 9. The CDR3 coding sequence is TGTGCCAGCAGCCGAAAGGCCGGGACAGGGCAAGAGACCCAGTACTTC. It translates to CASSRKAGTGQETQYF.

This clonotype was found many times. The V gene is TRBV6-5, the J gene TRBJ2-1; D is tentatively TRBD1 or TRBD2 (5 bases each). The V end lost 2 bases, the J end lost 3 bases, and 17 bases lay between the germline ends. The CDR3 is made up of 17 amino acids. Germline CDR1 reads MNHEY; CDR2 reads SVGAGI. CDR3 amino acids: CASSYLPGGRLYNEQFF. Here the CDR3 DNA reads TGTGCCAGCAGTTACCTCCCTGGGGGTCGCCTCTACAATGAGCAGTTCTTC.

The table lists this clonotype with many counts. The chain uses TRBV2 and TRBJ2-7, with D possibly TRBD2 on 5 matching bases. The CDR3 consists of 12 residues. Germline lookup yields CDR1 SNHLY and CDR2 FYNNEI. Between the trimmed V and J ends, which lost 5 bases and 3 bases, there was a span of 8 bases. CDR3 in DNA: TGTGCCAGCAGTCCGGGGAACTACGAGCAGTACTTC. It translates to CASSPGNYEQYF.

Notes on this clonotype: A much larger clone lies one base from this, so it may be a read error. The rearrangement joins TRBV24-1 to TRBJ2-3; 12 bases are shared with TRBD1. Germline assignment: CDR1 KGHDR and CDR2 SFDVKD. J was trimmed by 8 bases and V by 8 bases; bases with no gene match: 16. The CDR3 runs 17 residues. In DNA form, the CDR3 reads TGTGCCACCACCCGCAAGCCGGGACAGGGGGCCTCAGGTACGCAGTATTTT. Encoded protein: CATTRKPGQGASGTQYF.

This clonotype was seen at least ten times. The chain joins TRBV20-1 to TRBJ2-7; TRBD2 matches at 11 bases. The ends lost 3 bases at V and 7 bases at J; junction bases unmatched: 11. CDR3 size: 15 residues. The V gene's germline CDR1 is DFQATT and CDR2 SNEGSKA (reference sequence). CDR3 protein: CSASISGRAFNEQYF. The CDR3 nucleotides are TGCAGTGCTAGTATTAGCGGGAGGGCCTTTAATGAGCAGTACTTC.

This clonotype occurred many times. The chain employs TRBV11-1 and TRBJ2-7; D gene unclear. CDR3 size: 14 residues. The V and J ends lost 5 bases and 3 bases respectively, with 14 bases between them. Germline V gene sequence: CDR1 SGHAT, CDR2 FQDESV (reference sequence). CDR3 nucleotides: TGTGCCAGCAGCCCAACTCGACCTGGCTACGAGCAGTACTTC. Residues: CASSPTRPGYEQYF.